This T cell receptor beta chain was sequenced for a study of response to subunit inactivated influenza vaccine (dated by TCRdb to about 2018). A note on the overall study: Deep quantitative profiling of the T cell receptor repertoire was used in the study to follow responses to a trivalent subunit inactivated influenza vaccine.

In the paper's terms, the time point label means: approximately 47 days after influenza vaccine administration. The library was generated by RT-PCR. The sample was run on an Illumina HiSeq 2500. The raw public reads went through TCRdb reprocessing: fastp at Q25, MiXCR clone calling, in-frame beta chains kept. Under each unique CDR3 protein, matching rows form one entry showing the most common genes and DNA. This sample is represented by about 530,000 distinct CDR3 sequences; 10% to 15% of them were singletons. The ten largest account for around 14% of the sample. Overall study results and their limits: The authors proposed that each seasonal influenza vaccination may bring in only a limited number of new T cells.

Points on this clonotype: No antigen is known for it. Within one base of it there is no much larger clone, and no base qualities were kept.

From the cysteine through the phenylalanine, the CDR3 covers 15 amino acids. Of all the DNA, just the CDR3 is kept, 45 bases in frame from base 1. V loses 6 bases of germline sequence and J loses 2 bases, and the interval between the two ends is 17 bases. This receptor was obtained from a man aged 45-60 years who received an inactivated influenza vaccine. Donor details come from another sample of the same person, matched by shared clones. The rearranged segments are TRBV12-3 or TRBV12-4 and TRBJ2-7; the best D guess is TRBD1, with 6 bases matching. Sequenced material: PBMCs from blood, taken roughly 48 days after vaccination. The sequenced DNA is TGTGCCAGCAGCCCGGATCAGGGGCGTACCTACGAGCAGTACTTC. This is translated as CASSPDQGRTYEQYF.